Listed below are T cell receptor beta chains from one sample, sequenced in a study of identical twins. TCRdb analysed the 5' RACE reads with MiXCR anew, one entry per CDR3 protein. This repertoire shows under 300,000 distinct CDR3 sequences, 5.5% to 7.5% found once; its top ten account for roughly 15%. This sample also belongs to another study, concerning T cells expressing NK-cell markers.

Sequenced input: CD8+ T cells sorted from blood. These receptors originate from a woman younger than 35 in good health. Both conserved end residues are part of each CDR3. Fields, in order: V gene, D gene, clone size, J gene, CDR3 DNA, CDR3 protein. The D gene is left open where the match is weak. Clone size, where shown, is once, few, many, or a class for clones that have expanded.

TRBV20-1	TRBD1	few	TRBJ2-3	TGCAGTGCTCCCCTTGGGACAGGCACAGATACGCAGTATTTT	CSAPLGTGTDTQYF
TRBV9	TRBD2	NA	TRBJ2-3	TGTGCCAGCAGCGTAGGCCTAGCGGGAGCAGATACGCAGTATTTT	CASSVGLAGADTQYF
TRBV4-1	TRBD1	NA	TRBJ1-6	TGCGCCAGCAGCCAACTTCAGGGGGGAGATTCACCCCTCCACTTT	CASSQLQGGDSPLHF
TRBV20-1	TRBD1	NA	TRBJ2-1	TGCAGTGCTACCCCAGGGGGCATTGAGCAGTTCTTC	CSATPGGIEQFF
TRBV7-2	NA	many	TRBJ2-1	TGTGCCAGCAGCTTAGCACGGGGCGCGAACAATGAGCAGTTCTTC	CASSLARGANNEQFF
TRBV7-2	NA	few	TRBJ1-1	TGTGCCAGCAGCTTACAGGTGGGCACTGAAGCTTTCTTT	CASSLQVGTEAFF
TRBV4-3	NA	NA	TRBJ1-2	TGCGCCAGCAGCCAAGTAAGGGGTGACTGGGGAGGCTACACCTTC	CASSQVRGDWGGYTF
TRBV7-9	NA	many	TRBJ2-3	TGTGCCAGCAGCTTACCCCGCCAGGGCCCCACAGATACGCAGTATTTT	CASSLPRQGPTDTQYF
TRBV14	NA	NA	TRBJ2-1	TGTGCCAGCAGCTCGTGGGGGGACCACAATGAGCAGTTCTTC	CASSSWGDHNEQFF
TRBV27	NA	few	TRBJ2-1	TGTGCCAGCAGGGCACTAATAATACTGAATGAGCAGTTCTTC	CASRALIILNEQFF
TRBV10-3	TRBD1	NA	TRBJ2-1	TGTGCCATCAGAGACGGGACAGGGGGCTATAATGAGCAGTTCTTC	CAIRDGTGGYNEQFF
TRBV7-9	NA	few	TRBJ2-1	TGTGCCAGCAGCTTTCACCCTGGGCAGGGGTCCTACAATGAGCAGTTCTTC	CASSFHPGQGSYNEQFF
TRBV6-1	NA	NA	TRBJ2-7	TGTGCCAGCAGTAGGAAGGGTGAGACCTACGAGCAGTACTTC	CASSRKGETYEQYF
TRBV7-9	NA	many	TRBJ2-4	TGTGCCAGCAGCAATCCGGAGGGGCTAGCCAAAAACATTCAGTACTTC	CASSNPEGLAKNIQYF
TRBV7-2	NA	NA	TRBJ1-6	TGTGCCAGCAGCCCATTCGGGAATTCACCCCTCCACTTT	CASSPFGNSPLHF
TRBV6-5	NA	NA	TRBJ1-6	TGTGCCAGCAGTTACGGCGGGGAATATTCACCCCTCCACTTT	CASSYGGEYSPLHF
TRBV7-9	NA	few	TRBJ1-2	TGTGCCAGCAGCCCCGGGTCCGACGGCTACACCTTC	CASSPGSDGYTF
TRBV7-3	NA	many	TRBJ2-1	TGTGCCAGCAGCTTACCGGGACTTTACAATGAGCAGTTCTTC	CASSLPGLYNEQFF
TRBV27	NA	many	TRBJ2-1	TGTGCCAGCAGTTTATCTCGGGGAAATGAGCAGTTCTTC	CASSLSRGNEQFF
TRBV6-2/TRBV6-3	TRBD2	many	TRBJ2-1	TGTGCCAGCACCCCTCTTACTAGCGGGACCCATGAGCAGTTCTTC	CASTPLTSGTHEQFF
TRBV20-1	NA	NA	TRBJ2-1	TGCAGTGCGGATCGGACTGGATACAATGAGCAGTTCTTC	CSADRTGYNEQFF
TRBV29-1	NA	many	TRBJ2-1	TGCAGCGTTGAAGGCCCAATAGCTACAGGGATTATTGAGCAGTTCTTC	CSVEGPIATGIIEQFF
TRBV5-1	NA	many	TRBJ2-7	TGCGCCAGCAGATCTACCTACGAGCAGTACTTC	CASRSTYEQYF
TRBV7-9	TRBD1	NA	TRBJ2-1	TGTGCCAGCAGCTTAGGGGACCACAGGGGCAATGAGCAGTTCTTC	CASSLGDHRGNEQFF
TRBV16	NA	many	TRBJ1-6	TGTGCCAGCAGCCAATCGAGCCAGGGGAATTCACCCCTCCACTTT	CASSQSSQGNSPLHF
TRBV21-1	NA	many	TRBJ2-4	TGTGCCAGCACCAGGGGCTGTGGGGACAAAAACATTCAGTACTTC	CASTRGCGDKNIQYF
TRBV9	NA	NA	TRBJ1-1	TGTGCCAGCAGCGTAGGAATAGGGCATGAAGCTTTCTTT	CASSVGIGHEAFF
TRBV6-5	NA	few	TRBJ2-3	TGTGCCAGCAGTTACTCCGGGACTCATGGCACAGATACGCAGTATTTT	CASSYSGTHGTDTQYF
TRBV9	NA	NA	TRBJ2-1	TGTGCCAGCAGCGTAGGGGTGCTTCCGAATGAGCAGTTCTTC	CASSVGVLPNEQFF
TRBV14	TRBD2	many	TRBJ2-1	TGTGCCAGCAGCCAAGGAGGACTAGCGGGAGAGGGGCAGTTCTTC	CASSQGGLAGEGQFF
TRBV11-2	NA	NA	TRBJ2-5	TGTGCCAGCAGCCCCCCCCCGTCGACGATCCAAGAGACCCAGTACTTC	CASSPPPSTIQETQYF
TRBV7-9	NA	many	TRBJ1-1	TGTGCCAGCAGCTGGGGGGCGGATGAAGCTTTCTTT	CASSWGADEAFF
TRBV6-5	NA	few	TRBJ1-1	TGTGCCAGCAGTTATTCCCGCCGGGACCCCGGTTCGGCTTTCTTT	CASSYSRRDPGSAFF
TRBV6-1	NA	NA	TRBJ2-3	TGTGCCAGCAGCCCCGGGCTGCGGCCAGATACGCAGTATTTT	CASSPGLRPDTQYF
TRBV12-3/TRBV12-4	TRBD2	NA	TRBJ2-3	TGTGCCATCCTCGGGGAGGGGAGACATACGCAGTATTTT	CAILGEGRHTQYF
TRBV7-9	NA	many	TRBJ2-7	TGTGCCAGCAGCTCTTCGACAGGTAACCTCTACGAGCAGTACTTC	CASSSSTGNLYEQYF
TRBV29-1	TRBD2	many	TRBJ2-5	TGCAGCGTTGAACTCGGTTTTTTGCGGGAGTGGGTACAAGAGACCCAGTACTTC	CSVELGFLREWVQETQYF
TRBV4-3	TRBD2	few	TRBJ2-3	TGCGCCAGCAGCCAAGATCTAATAGCGGGAGACACAGATACGCAGTATTTT	CASSQDLIAGDTDTQYF
TRBV20-1	TRBD2	NA	TRBJ2-7	TGCAGTGCTAGAGATATGGGGGGGGTTAGCGAGTCTCTGTACGAGCAGTACTTC	CSARDMGGVSESLYEQYF
TRBV12-3/TRBV12-4	TRBD1	many	TRBJ2-5	TGTGCCAGCAGTTTGCGAGGGGGCAGGGAGACCCAGTACTTC	CASSLRGGRETQYF
TRBV25-1	NA	NA	TRBJ2-3	TGTGCCAGCAGTGAATCCAGGTCCGTGGATACGCAGTATTTT	CASSESRSVDTQYF
TRBV6-5	NA	NA	TRBJ2-3	TGTGCCAGCAGTTACACCGGGGTAGCTAACACAGATACGCAGTATTTT	CASSYTGVANTDTQYF
TRBV2	TRBD2	NA	TRBJ2-2	TGTGCCAGCACCAACGCGGGGGTATCGAGAGGGGAGCTGTTTTTT	CASTNAGVSRGELFF
TRBV5-5	NA	NA	TRBJ2-7	TGTGCCAGCAGCTTGGCCCCCGCGGAGCAGTACTTC	CASSLAPAEQYF
TRBV20-1	TRBD1	NA	TRBJ2-7	TGCAGTGCCAACAGGGGCCGATCCTACGAGCAGTACTTC	CSANRGRSYEQYF
TRBV27	NA	NA	TRBJ2-6	TGTGCCAGCAGTCCGCAGGGCCCTGGGGCCAACGTCCTGACTTTC	CASSPQGPGANVLTF
TRBV9	NA	many	TRBJ1-1	TGTGCCAGCAGCCCCGGGGTGCACACTGAAGCTTTCTTT	CASSPGVHTEAFF
TRBV15	NA	many	TRBJ2-1	TGTGCCACCAGCAGAGAGGTTTTCACTAACAATGAGCAGTTCTTC	CATSREVFTNNEQFF
TRBV27	NA	NA	TRBJ2-3	TGTGCCAGCAGCCCGGGACTCGCGGCAGATACGCAGTATTTT	CASSPGLAADTQYF
TRBV4-3	NA	NA	TRBJ1-4	TGCGCCAGCAGCCACCGGGGTGTACTAGGGGAAAAACTGTTTTTT	CASSHRGVLGEKLFF
TRBV5-1	NA	few	TRBJ2-2	TGCGCCAGCAGCTCCGACGGGGGCCACACCGGGGAGCTGTTTTTT	CASSSDGGHTGELFF
TRBV29-1	TRBD2	many	TRBJ2-1	TGCAGCGTCGCTCGGGCAAAGCGGGGGTACAATGAGCAGTTCTTC	CSVARAKRGYNEQFF
TRBV7-9	NA	NA	TRBJ2-3	TGTGCCAGCAGCAAGGAGGCAGGGTGGGATACGCAGTATTTT	CASSKEAGWDTQYF
TRBV9	NA	medium-sized	TRBJ2-7	TGTGCCAGCAGCGCCGCCGACCCCTACGAGCAGTACTTC	CASSAADPYEQYF
TRBV11-2	NA	few	TRBJ2-3	TGTGCCAGCAGCTTGACTTTCCCCAGGGATACGCAGTATTTT	CASSLTFPRDTQYF